This is a list of T cell receptor beta chains from one sample in a study of siplizumab effects on memory and regulatory T cells. TCRdb's table, derived via immunoSEQ multiplex PCR, lists solely in-frame clones and lacks some. The sample carries roughly 100,000 clones, over 85% recorded once. Material: CD8+ T cells sorted from blood. The receptors derive from a human donor in good health. Both conserved end residues are part of each CDR3. The D gene is left open where the match is weak. Clone size, where shown, is once, few, many, or a class for clones that have expanded.

D	V	J	size	CDR3	DNA
TRBD2	TRBV5-4	TRBJ2-1	NA	CASSLEAGGPYNEQFF	TGTGCCAGCAGCTTGGAGGCGGGGGGGCCCTACAATGAGCAGTTCTTC
TRBD1	TRBV15	TRBJ2-7	once	CATSWDRGPYEQYF	TGTGCCACCAGCTGGGACAGGGGGCCTTACGAGCAGTACTTC
TRBD1	TRBV27	TRBJ2-7	once	CASSPGTGGNEQYF	TGTGCCAGCAGTCCTGGGACAGGGGGCAACGAGCAGTACTTC
TRBD1	TRBV14	TRBJ2-7	NA	CASSQPGQGVPEQYF	TGTGCCAGCAGCCAACCGGGACAGGGCGTCCCCGAGCAGTACTTC
NA	TRBV19	TRBJ2-3	NA	CASSGLTGDTDTQYF	TGTGCCAGTAGTGGCCTTACGGGGGACACAGATACGCAGTATTTT
NA	TRBV4-1	TRBJ1-5	NA	CASSQAMGRTNQPQHF	TGCGCCAGCAGCCAAGCCATGGGACGGACCAATCAGCCCCAGCATTTT
NA	TRBV27	TRBJ2-3	NA	CASSAGRTDTQYF	TGTGCCAGCAGTGCAGGGCGCACAGATACGCAGTATTTT
NA	TRBV27	TRBJ2-2	once	CASSFRVGAGELFF	TGTGCCAGCAGTTTTAGAGTAGGGGCCGGGGAGCTGTTTTTT
TRBD2	TRBV13	TRBJ2-3	NA	CASSLAVSLAGGPVTQYF	TGTGCCAGCAGCTTAGCGGTTAGCCTAGCGGGAGGGCCGGTCACGCAGTATTTT
TRBD1	TRBV19	TRBJ2-2	NA	CASSMDRGHIGELFF	TGTGCCAGTAGTATGGACAGGGGGCACATCGGGGAGCTGTTTTTT
NA	TRBV6-5	TRBJ2-2	NA	CASSYHMGSNGELFF	TGTGCCAGCAGTTACCATATGGGGTCGAACGGGGAGCTGTTTTTT
NA	TRBV9	TRBJ1-2	NA	CASSDQFGYTF	TGTGCCAGCAGCGATCAATTTGGCTACACCTTC
TRBD1	TRBV9	TRBJ2-7	NA	CASSVGQGGYEQYF	TGTGCCAGCAGCGTGGGACAGGGGGGCTACGAGCAGTACTTC
NA	TRBV29-1	TRBJ1-4	NA	CSARDGHEKLFF	TGCAGCGCGAGGGACGGTCATGAAAAACTGTTTTTT
NA	TRBV14	TRBJ1-2	NA	CASSQGSLGYGYTF	TGTGCCAGCAGCCAAGGATCTTTGGGCTATGGCTACACCTTC
NA	TRBV27	TRBJ1-2	NA	CASSLEAGTDGYTF	TGTGCCAGCAGTTTAGAGGCCGGGACGGATGGCTACACCTTC
NA	TRBV11-3	TRBJ2-1	NA	CASSLDSTDSTYNEQFF	TGTGCCAGCAGCTTAGATTCGACAGATTCGACCTACAATGAGCAGTTCTTC
TRBD1	TRBV4-3	TRBJ2-7	NA	CASSQGTGEFTYEQYF	TGCGCCAGCAGCCAAGGGACAGGGGAATTCACCTACGAGCAGTACTTC
NA	TRBV4-1	TRBJ2-7	NA	CASSQDSHEQYF	TGCGCCAGCAGCCAAGATAGCCACGAGCAGTACTTC
NA	TRBV5-1	TRBJ2-3	NA	CASSPIRLATDTQYF	TGCGCCAGCAGTCCTATTCGGCTAGCCACAGATACGCAGTATTTT
NA	TRBV11-3	TRBJ2-3	NA	CASSPYGSDTQYF	TGTGCCAGCAGCCCATACGGGTCAGATACGCAGTATTTT
NA	TRBV29-1	TRBJ2-1	NA	CSVEDTRDLGSYNEQFF	TGCAGCGTTGAGGATACTCGGGACCTGGGGTCCTACAATGAGCAGTTCTTC
TRBD1	TRBV27	TRBJ1-1	NA	CATVDRSLTFF	TGTGCCACCGTGGACAGGTCTTTAACTTTCTTT
NA	TRBV4-1	TRBJ1-4	NA	CASSQGEELFF	TGCGCCAGCAGCCAGGGGGAGGAACTGTTTTTT
NA	TRBV5-1	TRBJ2-7	NA	CASSLEGPPEQYF	TGCGCCAGCAGCTTGGAAGGTCCACCCGAGCAGTACTTC
NA	TRBV7-3	TRBJ2-1	NA	CASSPHGGYNNEQFF	TGTGCCAGCAGCCCCCATGGGGGATATAACAATGAGCAGTTCTTC
NA	TRBV5-5	TRBJ2-6	NA	CASSSSRTGANVLTF	TGTGCCAGCAGCTCTTCGCGGACTGGGGCCAACGTCCTGACTTTC
NA	TRBV30	TRBJ1-2	NA	CAWNREYGYTF	TGTGCCTGGAACAGGGAATATGGCTACACCTTC
NA	TRBV19	TRBJ2-1	NA	CASSIGLEQFF	TGTGCCAGTAGTATAGGGCTTGAGCAGTTCTTC
NA	TRBV5-1	TRBJ2-1	NA	CASLPSSGRYNEQFF	TGCGCCAGCCTCCCTAGTAGCGGTCGATATAATGAGCAGTTCTTC
TRBD2	TRBV7-9	TRBJ2-5	NA	CASSGTSGVQETQYF	TGTGCCAGCAGCGGGACTAGCGGGGTTCAAGAGACCCAGTACTTC
TRBD1	TRBV19	TRBJ1-1	NA	CASSLGGGTEAFF	TGTGCCAGTAGTCTAGGGGGCGGCACTGAAGCTTTCTTT
NA	TRBV27	TRBJ2-3	NA	CASTSGTDTQYF	TGTGCCAGCACCTCAGGAACAGATACGCAGTATTTT
TRBD1	TRBV19	TRBJ1-1	NA	CASRNAGGYGTEAFF	TGTGCCAGTAGGAACGCAGGGGGCTATGGGACTGAAGCTTTCTTT
NA	TRBV4-1	TRBJ2-5	NA	CASSLGRQEETQYF	TGCGCCAGCAGCCTGGGTAGGCAGGAAGAGACCCAGTACTTC
NA	TRBV6-1	TRBJ1-6	NA	CASSEVTMAPLHF	TGTGCCAGCAGTGAAGTAACGATGGCACCCCTCCACTTT
TRBD2	TRBV10-3	TRBJ2-5	NA	CAISESTSGRARETQYF	TGTGCCATCAGTGAGTCGACTAGCGGGAGGGCCCGAGAGACCCAGTACTTC
NA	TRBV7-9	TRBJ2-1	once	CASSSGVRGSSDEQFF	TGTGCCAGCAGCTCTGGAGTCAGAGGGTCTTCGGATGAGCAGTTCTTC
NA	TRBV4-1	TRBJ2-7	NA	CASSQGNEQYF	TGCGCCAGCAGCCAAGGGAACGAGCAGTACTTC
TRBD1	TRBV4-1	TRBJ1-1	NA	CASSHKPGQGNTEAFF	TGCGCCAGCAGCCACAAACCGGGACAGGGGAACACTGAAGCTTTCTTT
NA	TRBV5-6	TRBJ2-3	few	CASSSGPGSGDTQYF	TGTGCCAGCAGCTCCGGACCGGGATCTGGGGATACGCAGTATTTT
NA	TRBV9	TRBJ2-3	once	CASSVERRGSTDTQYF	TGTGCCAGCAGCGTAGAAAGGAGGGGTAGCACAGATACGCAGTATTTT
TRBD1	TRBV6-1	TRBJ1-4	NA	CASSEEAGQRNEKLFF	TGTGCCAGCAGTGAAGAAGCGGGACAGCGGAATGAAAAACTGTTTTTT
NA	TRBV7-3	TRBJ2-1	NA	CASSNGNEQFF	TGTGCCAGCAGTAATGGCAATGAGCAGTTCTTC
NA	TRBV9	TRBJ2-3	NA	CASSSPRQAITKDTQYF	TGTGCCAGCAGCTCCCCCCGACAGGCCATTACCAAAGATACGCAGTATTTT
NA	TRBV19	TRBJ2-3	NA	CASSITGTTDTQYF	TGTGCCAGTAGTATAACAGGGACCACAGATACGCAGTATTTT
TRBD1	TRBV15	TRBJ2-5	NA	CATSPGDRGHETQYF	TGTGCCACCAGCCCGGGGGACAGGGGGCATGAGACCCAGTACTTC
NA	TRBV6-5	TRBJ1-6	NA	CALSAGGEAPLHF	TGTGCATTATCAGCGGGGGGGGAGGCGCCCCTCCACTTT
NA	TRBV5-8	TRBJ1-1	NA	CASSDATPEAFF	TGTGCCAGCAGCGATGCCACTCCCGAAGCTTTCTTT
NA	TRBV10-2	TRBJ1-6	few	CASSASQGEYSPLHF	TGCGCCAGCAGTGCGTCTCAGGGAGAATACTCACCCCTCCACTTT
TRBD2	TRBV19	TRBJ2-7	NA	CASSIDTSGLGWDEQYF	TGTGCCAGTAGTATAGATACTAGCGGTCTCGGTTGGGACGAGCAGTACTTC
NA	TRBV6-5	TRBJ1-2	NA	CASSYSNPQHGYTF	TGTGCCAGCAGCTACTCGAACCCACAGCATGGCTACACCTTC
TRBD2	TRBV13	TRBJ2-3	NA	CASSRPGLAGPADTQYF	TGTGCCAGCAGCAGACCGGGACTAGCGGGGCCCGCAGATACGCAGTATTTT
TRBD2	TRBV2	TRBJ2-1	NA	CASSEGWRELGDEQFF	TGTGCCAGCAGTGAGGGGTGGCGGGAGTTGGGTGATGAGCAGTTCTTC
NA	TRBV7-9	TRBJ1-1	NA	CASSLAGGRDTEAFF	TGTGCCAGCAGCTTAGCGGGGGGCAGGGACACTGAAGCTTTCTTT
TRBD2	TRBV6-5	TRBJ2-3	NA	CASSYGGRSSDTQYF	TGTGCCAGCAGTTACGGCGGGAGATCTTCAGATACGCAGTATTTT
NA	TRBV6-5	TRBJ1-1	NA	CASSYGGKTEAFF	TGTGCCAGCAGTTATGGGGGAAAAACTGAAGCTTTCTTT
NA	TRBV7-6	TRBJ2-1	NA	CASSPDSYYNEQFF	TGTGCCAGCAGCCCGGACTCGTACTACAATGAGCAGTTCTTC
NA	TRBV21-1	TRBJ1-2	NA	CASSTWDRDDYGYTF	TGTGCCAGCAGCACATGGGACAGGGACGACTATGGCTACACCTTC